In its sample, the clone carrying this T cell receptor (beta chain) was seen many times. As for time point: newly diagnosed GD, antithyroid drugs for less than 3 months. The TCR library was made from RNA extracted from PBMCs. Construction of the TCR beta libraries employed iRepertoire HTBI primers in conjunction with Arm-PCR of CDR3 regions. TCRdb ran MiXCR on the multiplex PCR reads and lists one entry per CDR3 protein. The sample lists about 350,000 distinct CDR3 sequences, 15% to 20% seen once, with over 20% in the top ten. The data were obtained in a study of regulatory T cells in long-lasting Graves disease. This same sample was also part of a study on T cells in Graves' hyperthyroidism and ophthalmopathy. Turning to that study: Appearing also in blood were most of the thyroid clonotypes expanded above 0.001.

The specimen comprised peripheral blood mononuclear cells (PBMCs), sampled at new diagnosis, from a patient treated with antithyroid drugs. The clonotype was recovered from a woman aged 18-35 years with Graves disease.

CDR3 region: CASSLEISWREGQDGFF. CDR3 coding DNA: TGTGCCAGCAGCTTAGAAATAAGCTGGCGGGAGGGTCAGGACGGGTTCTTC. The V call is TRBV11-2, the J call TRBJ2-1, with 9 bases aligning to TRBD2. Germline V gene data show CDR1 as SGHAT and CDR2 as FQNNGV. The trim removed 0 bases at V and 15 bases at J, leaving 18 bases unmatched. The CDR3 is made up of 17 amino acids.